These 11 T cell receptor beta chains were sequenced from one sample in a study of glioma-infiltrating T cells. Amplification of TCR alpha and beta CDR3 regions from RNA used iRepertoire nested multiplex PCR. MiXCR, applied by TCRdb to the multiplex PCR reads, yields one record per CDR3 protein. The sample gives about 140,000 distinct CDR3 sequences, roughly two fifths of which show up once; around 18% is in the top ten. The sample comprised glioma tissue, nonneoplastic brain tissue, or PBMCs (not recorded which). The receptors were gathered from a human donor with low-grade glioma or glioblastoma, undergoing nonglioma brain surgery, or in good health (not recorded which).

The chain links TRBV20-1 to TRBJ2-1; TRBD2 matches at 8 bases. Germline lookup yields CDR1 DFQATT and CDR2 SNEGSKA (reference sequence). This CDR3 has 14 residues. The ends lost 4 bases at V and 3 bases at J; junction bases unmatched: 5. The CDR3 loop reads CSAIGTRHYNEQFF. The CDR3 DNA follows: TGCAGTGCTATCGGGACTAGACACTACAATGAGCAGTTCTTC.

The rearrangement uses TRBV6-6 and TRBJ2-1; TRBD2 agrees at 7 bases. V dropped 6 bases and J dropped 6; count of bases not matched to a gene: 8. Germline V gives CDR1 MNHNY, CDR2 SVGAGI (reference sequence). This CDR3 region has 14 residues. This CDR3 reads CASSLGLETNEQFF. CDR3 coding DNA: TGTGCCAGCAGCTTAGGACTAGAGACCAATGAGCAGTTCTTC.

The gene calls are TRBV18 and TRBJ2-5; D is perhaps TRBD1 (5 bases). With 2 bases removed from V and 2 bases from J, the gap between germline ends came to 9 bases. Looked up from germline, CDR1 is KGHSH and CDR2 is LQKENI. The CDR3 sequence is 14 residues long. In nucleotides, the CDR3 is TGTGCCAGCTCACCAGGGTCAGGGCAAGAGACCCAGTACTTC. This encodes CASSPGSGQETQYF.

The V gene is TRBV7-3, the J gene TRBJ1-2; no reliable D call. Deletions cut 3 bases from V and 7 bases from J, with 18 bases between. CDR1 SGHTA and CDR2 FQGTGA come from the germline V gene. The CDR3 length is 15 residues. DNA for the CDR3: TGTGCCAGCAGCTTGGAGGTGACGGCGAAGGTTGGCTACACCTTC. Protein product: CASSLEVTAKVGYTF.

The rearrangement joins TRBV28 to TRBJ1-3; no firm D call. The CDR3 runs 14 residues. The V end lost 5 bases, the J end lost 1 base, and 9 bases lay between the germline ends. Germline CDR1 reads MDHEN; CDR2 reads SYDVKM. The CDR3 nucleotides read TGTGCCAGCAGTAAAACGGGATCTGGAAACACCATATATTTT. Amino acids: CASSKTGSGNTIYF.

The chain couples TRBV2 to TRBJ2-1; D is tentatively TRBD1 or TRBD2 (5 bases each). Germline CDR1 reads SNHLY; CDR2 reads FYNNEI. The CDR3 length is 15 residues. V lost 5 bases, J lost 0 bases, and 11 bases lay in between. Here the CDR3 reads CASSSGPNSYNEQFF. CDR3 nucleotide sequence: TGTGCCAGCAGTTCGGGACCGAACTCCTACAATGAGCAGTTCTTC.

This clonotype was recorded a few times. The V call is TRBV4-1, the J call TRBJ2-5; 8 bases map to TRBD2. This CDR3 contains 14 residues. Trimming took 4 bases from V and 5 from J; bases not matched to a gene: 6. Germline CDR1 is MGHRA and CDR2 is YSYEKL. CDR3 residues: CASSRLSGDETQYF. In DNA, the CDR3 is TGCGCCAGCAGCCGACTTAGCGGGGACGAGACCCAGTACTTC.

For this clonotype: The junction does not match germline at one end; this may be a read error. The chain has TRBV20-1 and TRBJ1-6; 9 positions agree with TRBD1. CDR1 DFQATT and CDR2 SNEGSKA come from the germline V gene (reference sequence). The CDR3 has 15 amino acids. The CDR3 is CSASSDRGYNSPLNF. The CDR3 DNA is TGCAGTGCCTCTTCGGACAGGGGTTACAATTCACCCCTCAACTTT.

This chain uses TRBV10-2 with TRBJ2-7, with 7 positions matching TRBD1. CDR1 WSHSY and CDR2 SAAADI come from the germline V gene. Unmatched junction bases numbered 4, after V lost 9 bases and J lost 2 bases. The CDR3 has 12 residues. This chain's CDR3 is CASSGQPYEQYF. The CDR3 DNA reads TGCGCCAGTTCGGGACAGCCCTACGAGCAGTACTTC.

As concerns this clonotype: It may be a read error: a sequence one base away is much more abundant. J is TRBJ1-2 and V is TRBV6-2 or TRBV6-3; possible D gene TRBD1, 5 bases. With 5 bases removed from V and 2 bases from J, the gap between germline ends came to 15 bases. CDR1 MNHEY and CDR2 SVGEGT come from the germline V gene. The CDR3 consists of 15 residues. In DNA, the CDR3 is TGTGCCAGCAGTAGCCGGGACGCCCCAAACTATGGCTACACCTTC. The encoded protein is CASSSRDAPNYGYTF.

This clonotype came up once. A much larger clone is a single base away; this may be a read error. The rearrangement joins TRBV6-2 or TRBV6-3 to TRBJ2-1, with TRBD1 matching 10 bases. CDR3 size: 14 residues. Losses at the gene ends were 8 bases for V and 2 bases for J; bases not matched to a gene: 3. Germline V gives CDR1 MNHEY, CDR2 SVGEGT. The CDR3 bases are TGTGCCAGCTATGGGACAGGGGCCTACAATGAGCAGTTCTTC. This gives the protein CASYGTGAYNEQFF.